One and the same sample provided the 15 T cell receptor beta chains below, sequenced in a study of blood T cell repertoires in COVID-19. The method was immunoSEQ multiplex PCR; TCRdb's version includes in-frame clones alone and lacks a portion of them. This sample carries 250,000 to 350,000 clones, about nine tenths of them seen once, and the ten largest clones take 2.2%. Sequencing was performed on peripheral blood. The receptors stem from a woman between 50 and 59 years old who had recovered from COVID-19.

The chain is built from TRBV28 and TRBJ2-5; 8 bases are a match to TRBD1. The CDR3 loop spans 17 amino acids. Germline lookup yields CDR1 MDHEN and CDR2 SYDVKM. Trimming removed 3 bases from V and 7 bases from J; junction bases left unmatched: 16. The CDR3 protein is CASSLSPGQARGGTQYF. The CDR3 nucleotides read TGTGCCAGCAGTTTGAGTCCGGGACAGGCTCGCGGAGGGACCCAGTACTTC.

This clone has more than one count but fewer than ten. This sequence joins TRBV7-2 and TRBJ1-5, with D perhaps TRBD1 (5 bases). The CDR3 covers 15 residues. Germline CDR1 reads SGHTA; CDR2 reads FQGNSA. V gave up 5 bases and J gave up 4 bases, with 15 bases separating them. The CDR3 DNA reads TGTGCCAGCAGCCCCTTTGACAGCCCGAATCAGCCCCAGCATTTT. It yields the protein CASSPFDSPNQPQHF.

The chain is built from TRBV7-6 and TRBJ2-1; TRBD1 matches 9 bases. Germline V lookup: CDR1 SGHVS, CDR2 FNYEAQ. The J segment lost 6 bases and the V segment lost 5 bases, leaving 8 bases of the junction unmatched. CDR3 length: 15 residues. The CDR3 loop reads CASSLTGGKINEQFF. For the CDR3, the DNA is TGTGCCAGCAGCCTGACAGGGGGGAAAATCAATGAGCAGTTCTTC. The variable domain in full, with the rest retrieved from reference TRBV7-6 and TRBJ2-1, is GAGVSQSPRYKVTKRGQDVALRCDPISGHVSLYWYRQALGQGPEFLTYFNYEAQQDKSGLPNDRFSAERPEGSISTLTIQRTEQRDSAMYRCASSLTGGKINEQFFGPGTRLTVL.

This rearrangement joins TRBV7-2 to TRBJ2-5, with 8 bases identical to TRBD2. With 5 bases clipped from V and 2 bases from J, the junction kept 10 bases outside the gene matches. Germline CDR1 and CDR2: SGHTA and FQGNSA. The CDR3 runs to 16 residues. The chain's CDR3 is CASSRRTGTRQETQYF. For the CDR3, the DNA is TGTGCCAGCAGCAGAAGGACCGGGACTAGACAAGAGACCCAGTACTTC.

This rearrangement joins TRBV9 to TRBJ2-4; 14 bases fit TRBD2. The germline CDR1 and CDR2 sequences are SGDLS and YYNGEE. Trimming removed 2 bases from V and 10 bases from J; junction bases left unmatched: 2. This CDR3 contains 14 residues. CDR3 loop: CASSVGTSGGIQYF. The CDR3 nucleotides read TGTGCCAGCAGCGTCGGGACTAGCGGGGGTATTCAGTACTTC. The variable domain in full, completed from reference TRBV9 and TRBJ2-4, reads DSGVTQTPKHLITATGQRVTLRCSPRSGDLSVYWYQQSLDQGLQFLIQYYNGEERAKGNILERFSAQQFPDLHSELNLSSLELGDSALYFCASSVGTSGGIQYFGAGTRLSVL.

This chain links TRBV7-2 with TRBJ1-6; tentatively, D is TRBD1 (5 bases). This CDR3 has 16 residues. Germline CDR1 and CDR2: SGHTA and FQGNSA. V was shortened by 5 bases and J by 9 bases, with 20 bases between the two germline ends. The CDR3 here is CASSPRGEGLGSPLHF. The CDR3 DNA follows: TGTGCCAGCAGCCCGCGGGGGGAGGGGTTGGGTTCACCCCTCCACTTT.

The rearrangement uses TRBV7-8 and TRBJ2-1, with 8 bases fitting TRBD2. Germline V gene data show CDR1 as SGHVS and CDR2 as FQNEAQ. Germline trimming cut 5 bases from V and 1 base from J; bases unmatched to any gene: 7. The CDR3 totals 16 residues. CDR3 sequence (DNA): TGTGCCAGCAGCCCATTAGCGGGGCTTTCCTACAATGAGCAGTTCTTC. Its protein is CASSPLAGLSYNEQFF. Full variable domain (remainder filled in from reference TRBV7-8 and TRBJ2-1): GAGVSQSPRYKVAKRGQDVALRCDPISGHVSLFWYQQALGQGPEFLTYFQNEAQLDKSGLPSDRFFAERPEGSVSTLKIQRTQQEDSAVYLCASSPLAGLSYNEQFFGPGTRLTVL.

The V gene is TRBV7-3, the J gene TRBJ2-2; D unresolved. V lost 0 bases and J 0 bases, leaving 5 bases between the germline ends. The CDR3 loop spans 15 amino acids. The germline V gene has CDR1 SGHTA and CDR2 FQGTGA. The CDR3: CASSLTLANTGELFF. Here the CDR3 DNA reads TGTGCCAGCAGCTTAACCCTAGCGAACACCGGGGAGCTGTTTTTT.

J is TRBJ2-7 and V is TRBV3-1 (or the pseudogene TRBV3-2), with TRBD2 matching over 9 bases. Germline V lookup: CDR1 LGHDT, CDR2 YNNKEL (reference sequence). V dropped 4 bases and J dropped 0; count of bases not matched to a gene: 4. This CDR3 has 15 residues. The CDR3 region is CASSRGGAYSYEQYF. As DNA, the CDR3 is TGTGCCAGCAGCCGCGGGGGGGCCTACTCCTACGAGCAGTACTTC.

The CDR3 DNA reads as TGCAGCGCCGTGGGGCTAGCGGGCTCGGGGGAGCAGTTCTTC. It encodes CSAVGLAGSGEQFF. This chain joins TRBV29-1 and TRBJ2-1; TRBD2 matches at 8 bases. CDR1 and CDR2 from the germline V gene are SQVTM and ANQGSEA. The J segment lost 10 bases and the V segment lost 7 bases, leaving 15 bases of the junction unmatched. This CDR3 is 14 amino acids long.

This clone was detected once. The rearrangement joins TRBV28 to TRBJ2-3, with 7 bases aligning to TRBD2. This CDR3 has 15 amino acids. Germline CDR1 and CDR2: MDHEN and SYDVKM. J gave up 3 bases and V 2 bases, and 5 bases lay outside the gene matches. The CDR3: CASSLILGGTDTQYF. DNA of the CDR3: TGTGCCAGCAGTTTAATTCTCGGGGGGACAGATACGCAGTATTTT.

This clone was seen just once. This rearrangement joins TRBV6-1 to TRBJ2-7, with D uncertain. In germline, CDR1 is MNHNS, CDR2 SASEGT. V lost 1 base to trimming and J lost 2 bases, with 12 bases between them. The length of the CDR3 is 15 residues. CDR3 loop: CASSEGAADTYEQYF. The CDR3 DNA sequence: TGTGCCAGCAGTGAAGGCGCGGCGGATACCTACGAGCAGTACTTC.

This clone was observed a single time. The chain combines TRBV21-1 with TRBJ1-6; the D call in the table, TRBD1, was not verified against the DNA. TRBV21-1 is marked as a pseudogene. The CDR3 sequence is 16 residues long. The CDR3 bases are TGTGCCAGCAGCAAAGCTGGGACAGGCTACAATTCACCCCTCCACTTT. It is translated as CASSKAGTGYNSPLHF.

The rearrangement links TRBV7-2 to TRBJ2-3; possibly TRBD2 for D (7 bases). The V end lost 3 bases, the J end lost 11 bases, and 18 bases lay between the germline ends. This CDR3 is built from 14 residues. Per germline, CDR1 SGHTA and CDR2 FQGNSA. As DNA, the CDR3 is TGTGCCAGCAGCTTGGGAGGGGGGGTCTTCGGGCAGTATTTT. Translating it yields CASSLGGGVFGQYF.

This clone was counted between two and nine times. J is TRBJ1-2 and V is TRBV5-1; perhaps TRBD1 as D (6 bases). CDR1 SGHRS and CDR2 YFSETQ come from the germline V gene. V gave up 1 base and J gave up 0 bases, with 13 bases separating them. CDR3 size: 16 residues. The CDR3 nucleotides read TGCGCCAGCAGCTTGTTTGGGACACCCGCTAACTATGGCTACACCTTC. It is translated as CASSLFGTPANYGYTF.